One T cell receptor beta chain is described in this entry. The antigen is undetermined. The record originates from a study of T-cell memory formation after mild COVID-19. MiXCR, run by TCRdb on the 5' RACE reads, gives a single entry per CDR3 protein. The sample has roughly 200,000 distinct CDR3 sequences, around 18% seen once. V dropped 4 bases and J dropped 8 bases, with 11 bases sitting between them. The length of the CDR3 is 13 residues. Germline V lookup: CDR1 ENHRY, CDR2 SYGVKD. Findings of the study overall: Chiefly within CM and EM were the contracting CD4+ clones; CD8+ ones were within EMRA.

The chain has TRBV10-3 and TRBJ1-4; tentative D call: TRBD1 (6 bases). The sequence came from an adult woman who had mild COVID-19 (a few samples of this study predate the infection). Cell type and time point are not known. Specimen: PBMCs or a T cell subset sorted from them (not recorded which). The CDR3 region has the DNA TGTGCCATCAGTGGGACAGCCGACGAAAAACTGTTTTTT. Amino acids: CAISGTADEKLFF.